This TCR beta chain was profiled in a study of T cell responses to AZD1222 COVID-19 vaccine. Study-level points and caveats: Once two AZD1222 doses were given, Spike-specific TCR breadth and depth went up. Just a handful of people given AZD1222 tested seropositive at baseline. Females made up more of the donors, who were largely white British, and clonal diversity may have come out too low.

Data came from immunoSEQ multiplex PCR; TCRdb stores just in-frame clones and leaves some out. The data contain about 40,000 clones, over 75% of them singletons. Trimming removed 2 bases from V and 9 bases from J; junction bases left unmatched: 4. The CDR3 has 13 residues. As to this clone: What it recognizes is unknown.

This chain connects TRBV12-3 or TRBV12-4 to TRBJ2-1; 7 positions match TRBD2. This specimen was peripheral blood, taken 28 days after the second dose of the MenACWY control vaccine. This receptor was obtained from an adult who received the MenACWY meningococcal vaccine as a control. The CDR3 protein is CASSLTSGGEQFF. In DNA form, the CDR3 reads TGTGCCAGCAGTTTAACCTCGGGGGGTGAGCAGTTCTTC.